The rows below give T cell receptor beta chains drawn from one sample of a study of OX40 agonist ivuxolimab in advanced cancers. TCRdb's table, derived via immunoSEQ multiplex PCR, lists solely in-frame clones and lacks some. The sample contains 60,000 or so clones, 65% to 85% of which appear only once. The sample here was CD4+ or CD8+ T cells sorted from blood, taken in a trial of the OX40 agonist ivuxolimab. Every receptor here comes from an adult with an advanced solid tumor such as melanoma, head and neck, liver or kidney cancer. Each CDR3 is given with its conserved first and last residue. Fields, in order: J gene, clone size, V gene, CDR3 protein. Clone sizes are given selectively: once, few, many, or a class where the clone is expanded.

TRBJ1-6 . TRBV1 CTSSRSFAPLHF
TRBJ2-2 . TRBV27 CASSLKQTGELFF
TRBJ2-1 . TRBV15 CATSRAPYNEQFF
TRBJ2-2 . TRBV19 CASSIWTGQGNTGELFF
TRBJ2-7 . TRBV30 CAYGTPYEQYF
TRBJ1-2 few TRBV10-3 CAIVEGQGSGYTF
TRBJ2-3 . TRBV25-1 CASSESGIGGDTQYF
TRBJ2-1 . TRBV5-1 CASSLVVGGSYNEQFF
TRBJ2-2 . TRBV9 CASSASLVPGELFF
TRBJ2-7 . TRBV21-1 CASSKAQNFRDRDHEQYF
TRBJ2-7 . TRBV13 CASIRTGLTYEQYF
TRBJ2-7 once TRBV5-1 CASSLAMRTDTYEQYF
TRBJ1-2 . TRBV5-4 CASSSRDRGVYGYTF
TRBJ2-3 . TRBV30 CAWTFRASPDTQYF
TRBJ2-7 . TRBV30 CAWSVGGYYEQYF
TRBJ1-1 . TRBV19 CASSAWDLGSEAFF
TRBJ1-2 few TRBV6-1 CASSEPLYRDYGYTF
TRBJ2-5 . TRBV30 CALGQGKTQYF
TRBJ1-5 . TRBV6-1 CASSARSGQGGGGGQHF
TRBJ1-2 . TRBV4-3 CASSQTTGGYGYTF
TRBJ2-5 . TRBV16 CASSQSRETQYF
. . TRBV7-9 CASSPDRSPSYEQYF
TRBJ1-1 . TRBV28 CASDRELRGTEAFF
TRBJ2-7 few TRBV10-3 CASSEAVYEQYF
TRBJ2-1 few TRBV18 CASSPYSNEQFF
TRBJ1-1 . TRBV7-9 CASSGRTGFTEAFF
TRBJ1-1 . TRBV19 CASSVPGTGNTEAFF
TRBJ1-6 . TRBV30 CAWSAIGEGRASPLHF
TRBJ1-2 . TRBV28 CASSRVRYGYTF
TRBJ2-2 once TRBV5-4 CASSLKQVNTGELFF
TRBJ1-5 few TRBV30 CAWNSRAGSNQPQHF
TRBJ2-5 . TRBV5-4 CASSLAYRDLKYF
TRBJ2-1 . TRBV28 CASSPRLAGYNEQFF
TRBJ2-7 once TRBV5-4 CASSPPGTVSYEQYF
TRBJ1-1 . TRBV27 CASRILGGVNTEAFF
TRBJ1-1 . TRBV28 CASSRRGPGPTEAFF
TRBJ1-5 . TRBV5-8 CASSRGSNQPQHF
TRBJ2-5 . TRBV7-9 CASSRGLGQTSLGETQYF
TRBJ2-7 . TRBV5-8 CASSLEYRDYEQYF
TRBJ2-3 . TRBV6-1 CASVYGRDTDTQYF
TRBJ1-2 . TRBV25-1 CATRRTGLPWGYTF
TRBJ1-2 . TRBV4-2 CASSQRQGDGYTF
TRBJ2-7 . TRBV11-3 CASSLREDYYCGDSYEQYF
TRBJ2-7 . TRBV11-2 CASSSTGNKNEQYF
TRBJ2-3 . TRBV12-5 CASGPGTGGTDTQYF
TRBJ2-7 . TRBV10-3 CAIGGTLYEQYF
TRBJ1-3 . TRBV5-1 CASSKTHGTGNTIYF
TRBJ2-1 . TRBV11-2 CASSLGAGWDEQFF
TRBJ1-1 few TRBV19 CASQRQINTEAFF
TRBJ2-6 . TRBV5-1 CASSFQGMAGLSGANVLTF
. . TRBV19 CATSRDGTYEQYF
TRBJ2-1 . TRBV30 CAWRPAARGEQFF
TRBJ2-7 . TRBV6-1 CASSSSGYEQYF
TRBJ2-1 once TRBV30 CAWREAGGSGNEQFF
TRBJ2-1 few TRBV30 CAWSAYNEQFF
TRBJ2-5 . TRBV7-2 CASSLELTKWKETQYF
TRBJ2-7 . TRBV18 CASSPSRSYEQYF